This T cell receptor (beta chain) was recovered during a study of CD4 and CD8 cells across lung adenocarcinoma regions. There are a few counts of this clonotype. MiXCR, run by TCRdb on the PCR reads, gives a single entry per CDR3 protein. The sample carries 3,400 or so distinct CDR3 sequences, roughly 61% recorded once. Trimming took off 5 bases at V and 0 bases at J, with 9 bases between the two ends. The CDR3 spans 14 residues. Germline CDR1 reads MNHNS; CDR2 reads SASEGT. Localized lung adenocarcinoma, a non-small cell lung cancer, affected the donors. This receptor was identified in a female donor with lung adenocarcinoma. The CD4 and CD8 labels of this study may be unreliable. V usage is TRBV6-1 and J usage is TRBJ2-3; perhaps TRBD1 as D (6 bases). The sequencing input was CD4+ T cells from the center of a lung tumor. The CDR3 DNA sequence: TGTGCCAGCAGTATTGGACAGAGCACAGATACGCAGTATTTT. Translated, it gives CASSIGQSTDTQYF.